Presented here are 10 T cell receptor beta chains from one specimen sequenced in a study of blood T cell repertoires in COVID-19. Measured with immunoSEQ multiplex PCR; TCRdb has only the in-frame clones, and not every one. The data hold about 230,000 clones, with roughly nine tenths observed a single time. Sequenced input: PBMCs or T cells enriched from blood (not recorded which). All receptors derive from a woman between 50 and 59 years old in a cohort exposed to, infected with or recovered from COVID-19 (not recorded which).

The table lists this clone with many counts. This chain uses TRBV19 with TRBJ1-1, with 8 bases aligning to TRBD1. The germline V gene has CDR1 LNHDA and CDR2 SQIVND (reference sequence). The CDR3 sequence is 16 residues long. V shed 1 base and J 1 base; nucleotides not matched to a gene: 5. CDR3 nucleotide sequence: TGTGCCAGTAGTATAGGGCCAGGGGGCGGGAACACTGAAGCTTTCTTT. This encodes CASSIGPGGGNTEAFF.

The chain has TRBV7-2 and TRBJ2-3; TRBD2 matches 8 bases. Germline assignment: CDR1 SGHTA and CDR2 FQGNSA. The CDR3 has 16 amino acids. With V trimmed by 3 bases and J by 4 bases, 9 bases remained unmatched. CDR3 in amino acids: CASSFNGGGLSDTQYF. CDR3 DNA: TGTGCCAGCAGCTTTAACGGGGGGGGCCTCTCAGATACGCAGTATTTT.

This sequence joins TRBV6-5 and TRBJ1-5; D perhaps matches TRBD1 (6 bases). In germline, CDR1 is MNHEY, CDR2 SVGAGI. The CDR3 is 13 residues long. Trimming stripped 5 bases from V and 9 bases from J, with 14 bases between. CDR3 nucleotide sequence: TGTGCCAGCAGTCGGACAGACCTGGGGCCCCAGCATTTT. Protein sequence: CASSRTDLGPQHF.

This chain connects TRBV19 to TRBJ2-7, with 8 positions matching TRBD1. CDR3 length: 14 residues. V shed 10 bases, J shed 0 bases, and the junction held 8 bases outside the gene matches. Germline assignment: CDR1 LNHDA and CDR2 SQIVND (reference sequence). CDR3 residues: CATRSTGASYEQYF. The DNA for the CDR3 is TGTGCCACCAGGTCGACAGGGGCCTCCTACGAGCAGTACTTC. Full variable domain (outside the CDR3, taken from reference TRBV19 and TRBJ2-7): DGGITQSPKYLFRKEGQNVTLSCEQNLNHDAMYWYRQDPGQGLRLIYYSQIVNDFQKGDIAEGYSVSREKKESFPLTVTSAQKNPTAFYLCATRSTGASYEQYFGPGTRLTVT.

The chain uses TRBV14 and TRBJ2-5; maybe TRBD2 (6 bases). Trimming took off 1 base at V and 5 bases at J, with 17 bases between the two ends. The CDR3 spans 16 residues. Germline V gene lookup returns CDR1 SGHDN and CDR2 FVKESK. This CDR3 reads CASSQVGGAPFETQYF. CDR3 coding DNA: TGTGCCAGCAGCCAAGTCGGAGGGGCGCCATTTGAGACCCAGTACTTC.

This clone was observed once. V gene TRBV3-1 (or the pseudogene TRBV3-2) combines with J gene TRBJ1-1; tentative D call: TRBD1 (6 bases). The germline V and J ends were trimmed by 11 bases and 4 bases, with 14 bases remaining between them. Germline assignment: CDR1 LGHDT and CDR2 YNNKEL (reference sequence). This CDR3 has 12 residues. The CDR3 DNA sequence: TGTGCCGCAAAGGGGGTAGGCACTGAAGCTTTCTTT. Its protein is CAAKGVGTEAFF.

The chain recombines TRBV5-4 with TRBJ2-5, with TRBD1 identical over 10 bases. CDR1 is SGHNT, CDR2 YYREEE, per germline (reference sequence). This CDR3 spans 15 amino acids. V lost 4 bases, J lost 5 bases, and 8 bases stayed unmatched. CDR3 nucleotide sequence: TGTGCCAGCAGCGCCGGACAGGGGGTCGGGGAGACCCAGTACTTC. Its translation: CASSAGQGVGETQYF.

The chain is built from TRBV7-2 and TRBJ1-2, with D perhaps matching TRBD1 (6 bases). V was trimmed by 5 bases and J by 1 base, leaving 11 bases between them. This CDR3 comprises 14 residues. CDR1 is SGHTA and CDR2 is FQGNSA in the germline V gene. CDR3 bases: TGTGCCAGCAGCGAGGGGGTCAATAACTATGGCTACACCTTC. Its translation: CASSEGVNNYGYTF.

The chain carries TRBV5-1 and TRBJ2-3, with a possible D match to TRBD2 (6 bases). CDR1 SGHRS and CDR2 YFSETQ come from the germline V gene. This CDR3 is 15 amino acids long. Trimming took 4 bases from V and 5 from J, leaving 17 bases between them. The CDR3 spells CASSKRGQGGDTQYF. The CDR3 nucleotides are TGCGCCAGCAGCAAAAGGGGTCAGGGAGGAGATACGCAGTATTTT. Looking up the rest from reference TRBV5-1 and TRBJ2-3 gives the full variable domain: KAGVTQTPRYLIKTRGQQVTLSCSPISGHRSVSWYQQTPGQGLQFLFEYFSETQRNKGNFPGRFSGRQFSNSRSEMNVSTLELGDSALYLCASSKRGQGGDTQYFGPGTRLTVL.

The rearrangement joins TRBV2 to TRBJ1-5, with 8 bases fitting TRBD1. Looked up from germline, CDR1 is SNHLY and CDR2 is FYNNEI. The CDR3 runs to 16 residues. V shed 7 bases and J 3 bases; nucleotides not matched to a gene: 11. CDR3 coding DNA: TGTGCCAGCATCGCGGACAGGGAGGTTTTCAATCAGCCCCAGCATTTT. It yields the protein CASIADREVFNQPQHF.